These T cell receptor beta chains were read from a single sample in a study of blood T cell repertoires in COVID-19. Sequencing used immunoSEQ multiplex PCR; TCRdb keeps in-frame clones, though not all of them. The data hold approximately 310,000 clones, with around 86% observed a single time. Sequencing was carried out using peripheral blood. The receptor source for this set is a man aged 50-59 years with active or convalescent COVID-19. Each CDR3 is given with its conserved first and last residue. A D gene is named only where the DNA matches it firmly. Not every row has a clone size; where given, it reads once, few, many or a size class.

>-|TRBV21-1|TRBJ1-2|-
TGTGCCAGCAGCCCCCTAGGCGAGAGACAGGGGGCTTTTAACTATGGCTACACCTTC
CASSPLGERQGAFNYGYTF
>-|TRBV2|TRBJ2-5|-
TGTGCCAGCAGTGGCGGGACGGGTCAAGAGACCCAGTACTTC
CASSGGTGQETQYF
>-|TRBV10-3|TRBJ2-3|TRBD1
TGTGCCATCAGTGAGGACGGACAGGGCACAGATACGCAGTATTTT
CAISEDGQGTDTQYF
>-|TRBV18|TRBJ2-1|TRBD2
TGTGCCAGCTCATCCTGGACTAGCGGGGGGATCTCCTACAATGAGCAGTTCTTC
CASSSWTSGGISYNEQFF
>-|TRBV7-8|TRBJ1-4|-
TGTGCCAGCACCGGGGGTCCTAATGAAAAACTGTTTTTT
CASTGGPNEKLFF
>-|TRBV5-1|TRBJ2-1|TRBD2
TGCGCCAGCAGGGTGTCCGGGACTAATAATGAGCAGTTCTTC
CASRVSGTNNEQFF
>-|TRBV9|TRBJ1-5|-
TGTGCCAGCGGGGGCAGGGATAGCAATCAGCCCCAGCATTTT
CASGGRDSNQPQHF
>-|TRBV4-3|TRBJ1-2|-
TGCGCCAGCAGCCACATAGATAGCTATGGCTACACCTTC
CASSHIDSYGYTF
>few|TRBV7-9|TRBJ2-5|-
TGTGCCAGCAGCTTAGACACCAGGGGAGAGACCCAGTACTTC
CASSLDTRGETQYF
>-|TRBV7-8|TRBJ1-1|-
TGTGCCAGCAGCTTATCCCAGGGGACTGAAGCTTTCTTT
CASSLSQGTEAFF
>-|TRBV4-2|TRBJ1-4|-
TGTGCCAGCAGCCGGATGGTTGGAGCTAATGAAAAACTGTTTTTT
CASSRMVGANEKLFF
>-|TRBV13|TRBJ1-1|-
TGTGCCAGCAGCTTAGGGACGGGCACTGAAGCTTTCTTT
CASSLGTGTEAFF
>-|TRBV7-8|TRBJ2-7|-
TGTGCCAGCAGCTTAGTCAGGGGCCACGAGCAGTACTTC
CASSLVRGHEQYF
>-|TRBV7-9|TRBJ2-3|-
TGTGCCAGCAGCCAACCCTCATCAGGCCGAACAGATACGCAGTATTTT
CASSQPSSGRTDTQYF
>-|TRBV18|TRBJ2-7|-
TGTGCCAGCTCACCCCGTAGGGGGGGCTACGAGCAGTACTTC
CASSPRRGGYEQYF
>-|TRBV27|TRBJ1-5|-
TGTGCCAGCAGTTTAAACCCCTATAGCAATCAGCCCCAGCATTTT
CASSLNPYSNQPQHF
>once|TRBV28|TRBJ2-7|TRBD2
TGTGCCAGCAGTTTATCTCGAGGCGGGAGTCTGGTCGAGCAGTACTTC
CASSLSRGGSLVEQYF
>-|TRBV18|TRBJ1-1|TRBD1
TGTGCCAGCGCCGGGACAGGGGGAACTGAAGCTTTCTTT
CASAGTGGTEAFF
>-|TRBV10-3|TRBJ2-2|TRBD2
TGTGCCATCAGTCGATTGTCCAGCGGGAGGAACACCGGGGAGCTGTTTTTT
CAISRLSSGRNTGELFF
>-|TRBV4-3|TRBJ1-3|TRBD1
TGCGCCAGCAGCCAGACGCGGGACAGGGGAAACACCATATATTTT
CASSQTRDRGNTIYF
>-|TRBV2|TRBJ2-3|TRBD1
TGTGCCAGCAGTGAAGTAGGACAGGGGATTAGCACAGATACGCAGTATTTT
CASSEVGQGISTDTQYF
>-|TRBV6-1|TRBJ1-5|-
TGTGCCAGCAGTGAAACAGGGAACAATCAGCCCCAGCATTTT
CASSETGNNQPQHF
>-|TRBV7-2|TRBJ1-1|TRBD1
TGTGCCAGCAGCTTAGAGGGCACCGGGACAGGGAGGGATGAAGCTTTCTTT
CASSLEGTGTGRDEAFF
>-|TRBV19|TRBJ1-5|-
TGTGCCAGTAGTATTAGGGGGAGAGGAGGACAGCCCCAGCATTTT
CASSIRGRGGQPQHF
>once|TRBV28|TRBJ1-2|TRBD1
TGTGCCAGCAGTTCCGGGACAGGGCCCTATGGCTACACCTTC
CASSSGTGPYGYTF
>-|TRBV7-2|TRBJ1-2|-
TGTGCCAGCAGCGTATTGCCAGGCTATGGCTACACCTTC
CASSVLPGYGYTF
>-|TRBV30|TRBJ1-6|TRBD1
TGTGCCTGGAGTGTACAGCAGGGGGCGGGTTCACCCCTCCACTTT
CAWSVQQGAGSPLHF
>-|TRBV5-4|TRBJ1-2|-
TGTGCCAGCAGCCCCCGAATCGCCAACTCCTTTGACTATGGCTACACCTTC
CASSPRIANSFDYGYTF
>once|TRBV7-8|TRBJ2-2|TRBD2
TGTGCCAGCAGCACAGGGACTAGCTTCAACACCGGGGAGCTGTTTTTT
CASSTGTSFNTGELFF
>-|TRBV6-4|TRBJ2-1|TRBD2
TGTGCCAGCAGTGACTCAGAGACTAGCGGGCAGTTCTTC
CASSDSETSGQFF
>-|TRBV18|TRBJ1-1|-
TGTGCCAGCTCACCTCCAGGGTACACTGAAGCTTTCTTT
CASSPPGYTEAFF
>-|TRBV7-2|TRBJ2-5|TRBD1
TGTGCCAGCAGCTTAGTGGCGACAGGGTACGGAGAGACCCAGTACTTC
CASSLVATGYGETQYF
>-|TRBV2|TRBJ1-1|TRBD1
TGTGCCAGCTTGGGACAGGCTAACACTGAAGCTTTCTTT
CASLGQANTEAFF
>few|TRBV30|TRBJ2-2|TRBD1
TGTGCCTGGAGGAGGGACAGGGCGGGGGCCGGGGAGCTGTTTTTT
CAWRRDRAGAGELFF
>-|TRBV2|TRBJ1-1|-
TGTGCCAGCAGTGATTCGACAGGAGCTGAAGCTTTCTTT
CASSDSTGAEAFF
>-|TRBV19|TRBJ1-6|TRBD1
TGTGCCAGTAGCGGACAGGGTCGAAATTCACCCCTCCACTTT
CASSGQGRNSPLHF
>-|TRBV3-1/TRBV3-2|TRBJ2-5|-
TGTGCCAGCAGCTCTAGGGGGGGTAGGGAGACCCAGTACTTC
CASSSRGGRETQYF
>few|TRBV5-1|TRBJ2-3|TRBD2
TGCGCCAGCAGCTTGGTAGCGGGGGAAGATACGCAGTATTTT
CASSLVAGEDTQYF
>-|TRBV30|TRBJ1-5|-
TGTGCCTGGAGTAAGGCGGGGATTAGCAATCAGCCCCAGCATTTT
CAWSKAGISNQPQHF
>-|TRBV4-1|TRBJ2-7|TRBD1
TGCGCCAGCAGCCCTCGGGGACAGGGTACGCCTTCCTACGAGCAGTACTTC
CASSPRGQGTPSYEQYF
>-|TRBV19|TRBJ1-2|-
TGTGCCAGTACCGTAACTGACACCCTGCGAGGCTACACCTTC
CASTVTDTLRGYTF
>-|TRBV2|TRBJ1-5|TRBD1
TGTGCCAGCAGTACCGACAGGGGAGAAACTCAGCCCCAGCATTTT
CASSTDRGETQPQHF
>-|TRBV2|TRBJ2-5|TRBD1
TGTGCCAGCAAGATGACAGGGTACCAAGAGACCCAGTACTTC
CASKMTGYQETQYF
>-|TRBV10-2|TRBJ1-1|-
TGCGCCAGCAGGTTACAGCTGAACACTGAAGCTTTCTTT
CASRLQLNTEAFF
>-|TRBV7-9|TRBJ2-1|TRBD2
TGTGCCAGCAGCCCTAGCGGGAGCTCCTACAATGAGCAGTTCTTC
CASSPSGSSYNEQFF
>-|TRBV7-9|TRBJ1-3|-
TGTGCCAGCACAAACTGGGGCCGAGCAGGGACTGGAAACACCATATATTTT
CASTNWGRAGTGNTIYF
>few|TRBV4-3|TRBJ1-1|-
TGCGCCAGCAGCCAAGTTGGTGGCGGGGCGCTCACTGAAGCTTTCTTT
CASSQVGGGALTEAFF
>-|TRBV30|TRBJ1-1|-
TGTGCCTGGAGTGTGAGGCAGCCGAACACTGAAGCTTTCTTT
CAWSVRQPNTEAFF
>few|TRBV5-1|TRBJ2-1|-
TGCGCCAGCAGCTTGTCGGTCTACAATGAGCAGTTCTTC
CASSLSVYNEQFF
>-|TRBV3-1/TRBV3-2|TRBJ2-7|TRBD1
TGTGCCAGCACCAAGGGACAGTCCTACGAGCAGTACTTC
CASTKGQSYEQYF